The TCR beta chain described here comes from a study of shared clonotypes between healthy human individuals. Overall study: CD8 memory received one plate per donor, CD8 naive two, CD4 memory three and CD4 naive three. General study results and limits: Across a handful of donors, naive CD4 shared approximately 4.5%, naive CD8 more than 3%, memory CD4 2.3%, memory CD8 0.4% to 0.5%. The sampled material consisted only of blood, and tissue repertoires are likely to differ.

Turning to this clone: What it binds is unknown.

The protocol was immunoSEQ multiplex PCR, while the TCRdb copy is restricted to in-frame clones and leaves out a portion. Of some 1.5 million clones in the sample, around 97% were seen once. What was sequenced was naive CD4+ T cells sorted from blood. The subset: CD45RA+ positively selected. This receptor was obtained from a man in his thirties or forties in good health.

The CDR3 reads CASSLWGRRIRGGTIYF. The CDR3 bases are TGTGCCAGCAGCTTATGGGGGCGGCGGATTCGTGGGGGCACCATATATTTT. The rearrangement joins TRBV7-8 to TRBJ1-3; perhaps TRBD1 as D (6 bases). The CDR3 runs 17 residues. The germline CDR1 and CDR2 sequences are SGHVS and FQNEAQ. Deletions cut 2 bases from V and 9 bases from J, with 23 bases between.